The rows below give T cell receptor beta chains drawn from one sample of a study of CXCR3-negative and CXCR3-positive naive CD8 T cells. TCRdb reprocessed the 5' RACE reads and stores each CDR3 protein as one record, lacking DNA. The table lists 150,000 or so distinct CDR3 sequences. Sequences were obtained from naive CXCR3- CD8+ T cells from blood. All receptors come from a human donor in good health. Some clones in this sample may be carry-over from other donors' samples. CDR3s include the opening cysteine and the closing phenylalanine or tryptophan.

>TRBV29-1|TRBJ2-1
CSVEGVKDRTPITSEQFF
>TRBV7-9|TRBJ2-7
CASSKLAGGSTCEQYF
>TRBV7-8|TRBJ1-2
CASSLRGVGYTF
>TRBV28|TRBJ2-5
CASSLDLAESQETQYF
>TRBV29-1|TRBJ2-2
CSGTGVWTGELFF
>TRBV7-8|TRBJ2-3
CASSLITDTQYF
>TRBV6-4|TRBJ2-1
CASSQDWDTKSSYNEQFF
>TRBV9|TRBJ2-1
CASSVGGGIYNEQFF
>TRBV7-2|TRBJ2-1
CASSEDYLYNEQFF
>TRBV25-1|TRBJ2-7
CASSGLAEGVYEQYF
>TRBV27|TRBJ2-1
CASSPMAGVSYNEQFF
>TRBV4-3|TRBJ2-1
CASSQALGSYNEQFF
>TRBV6-1|TRBJ1-1
CASSPRDRGRSTEAFF
>TRBV29-1|TRBJ2-6
CSDRQGAPGANVLTF
>TRBV29-1|TRBJ1-1
CSVEILGEAFF
>TRBV4-2|TRBJ1-1
CASSQGGNTNTEAFF
>TRBV12-3/TRBV12-4|TRBJ2-7
CASRGTSGSWTYEQYF
>TRBV2|TRBJ2-7
CASGQQAYEQYF
>TRBV7-2|TRBJ2-2
CASSPGLAGAKLLTGELFF
>TRBV4-3|TRBJ1-1
CASSQYAGEGVNTEAFF
>TRBV15|TRBJ2-5
CATSREGQLGSQETQYF
>TRBV7-9|TRBJ1-1
CASSAETPPTEAFF
>TRBV24-1|TRBJ1-2
CATSEDRDYGYTF
>TRBV9|TRBJ2-3
CASSVVGTDTQYF
>TRBV18|TRBJ2-1
CASSPSPAGGSYNEQFF
>TRBV7-9|TRBJ1-1
CASSLGGANTEAFF
>TRBV29-1|TRBJ2-1
CSVRLSGLAGGWANEQFF
>TRBV7-6|TRBJ2-1
CASGRTSGGHEQFF
>TRBV4-1|TRBJ1-6
CASSQEDGGTPYNSPLHF